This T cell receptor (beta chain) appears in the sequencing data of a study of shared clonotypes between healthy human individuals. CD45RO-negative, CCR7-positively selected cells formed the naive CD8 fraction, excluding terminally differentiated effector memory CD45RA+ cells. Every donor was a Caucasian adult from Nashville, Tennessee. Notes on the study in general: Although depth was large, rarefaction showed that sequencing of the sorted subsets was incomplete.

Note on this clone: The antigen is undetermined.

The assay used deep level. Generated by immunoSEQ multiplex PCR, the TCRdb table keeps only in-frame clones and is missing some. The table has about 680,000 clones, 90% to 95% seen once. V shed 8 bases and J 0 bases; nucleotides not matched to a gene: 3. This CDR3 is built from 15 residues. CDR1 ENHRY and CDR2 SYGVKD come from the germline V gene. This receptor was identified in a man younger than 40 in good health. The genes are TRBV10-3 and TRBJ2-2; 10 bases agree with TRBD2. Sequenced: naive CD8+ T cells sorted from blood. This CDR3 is CAISGLAANTGELFF. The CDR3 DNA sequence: TGTGCCATCTCTGGACTAGCGGCGAACACCGGGGAGCTGTTTTTT.